These 23 T cell receptor beta chains came from one sample sequenced in a study of T cells in localized non-small cell lung cancer. Libraries were prepared by immunoSEQ multiplex PCR; TCRdb keeps only in-frame clonotypes and omits some of them. In the table there are about 59,000 clones, 85% to 90% of which are singletons. This material consisted of peripheral blood, taken before any cancer treatment. The receptors come from a man aged 35 to 69 with stage I squamous cell lung carcinoma.

The chain recombines TRBV5-1 with TRBJ2-5; no clear D. Trimming took off 4 bases at V and 5 bases at J, with 12 bases between the two ends. CDR3 size: 13 residues. From germline, CDR1 is SGHRS and CDR2 YFSETQ. Here the CDR3 DNA reads TGCGCCAGCAGCAGGAGCTCCGGGGAGACCCAGTACTTC. It specifies CASSRSSGETQYF. Combining the CDR3 with reference TRBV5-1 and TRBJ2-5 gives the whole variable domain KAGVTQTPRYLIKTRGQQVTLSCSPISGHRSVSWYQQTPGQGLQFLFEYFSETQRNKGNFPGRFSGRQFSNSRSEMNVSTLELGDSALYLCASSRSSGETQYFGPGTRLLVL.

CDR3 sequence: CASSREDKRIQYF. As DNA, the CDR3 is TGTGCCAGCAGCCGGGAGGATAAGCGCATTCAGTACTTC. This rearrangement joins TRBV5-5 to TRBJ2-4; 7 positions match TRBD2. Unmatched junction bases numbered 7, after V lost 4 bases and J lost 9 bases. There are 13 residues in the CDR3. Germline V gives CDR1 SGHKS, CDR2 YYEKEE (reference sequence).

This rearrangement joins TRBV4-2 to TRBJ2-1; a possible D gene is TRBD2 (6 bases). V was shortened by 1 base and J by 8 bases, with 15 bases between the two germline ends. This CDR3 contains 15 residues. Germline values: CDR1 LGHNA, CDR2 YNFKEQ. The CDR3 DNA is TGTGCCAGCAGCCAAGGGAGGGCCAAGTACGATGAGCAGTTCTTC. The encoded protein is CASSQGRAKYDEQFF.

The V and J genes are TRBV5-1 and TRBJ2-2; D gene ambiguous. The CDR3 contains 13 residues. Germline lookup yields CDR1 SGHRS and CDR2 YFSETQ. Trimming took off 4 bases at V and 1 base at J, with 5 bases between the two ends. CDR3 residues: CASSVENTGELFF. For the CDR3, the DNA is TGCGCCAGCAGCGTAGAGAACACCGGGGAGCTGTTTTTT.

In its sample, this clone was seen once. The chain joins TRBV30 to TRBJ2-1, with unresolved D. Germline CDR1 GTSNPN, CDR2 SVGIG (reference sequence). V gave up 4 bases and J gave up 0 bases, with 13 bases separating them. The CDR3 spans 15 residues. CDR3 amino acids: CAWNKVRSSYNEQFF. In nucleotides, the CDR3 is TGTGCCTGGAATAAAGTGAGGAGCTCCTACAATGAGCAGTTCTTC.

The rearrangement joins TRBV27 to TRBJ1-2, with TRBD1 as a possible D gene (6 bases). Germline loops: CDR1 MNHEY, CDR2 SMNVEV (reference sequence). V was cut by 4 bases and J by 4 bases, with 16 bases left in between. CDR3 size: 15 residues. Here the CDR3 reads CASSYTGIGPYGYTF. CDR3 nucleotide sequence: TGTGCCAGCAGTTATACAGGGATCGGCCCCTATGGCTACACCTTC.

J is TRBJ1-5 and V is TRBV18; no reliable D call. The CDR3 loop spans 15 amino acids. Germline V CDR1 and CDR2: KGHSH, LQKENI. V was clipped by 2 bases and J by 1 base, with 9 bases between them. CDR3 nucleotide sequence: TGTGCCAGCTCACCAACAGTTGGAAGCAATCAGCCCCAGCATTTT. Amino acids: CASSPTVGSNQPQHF.

The chain couples TRBV9 to TRBJ2-3; D uncertain. The V gene lost 3 bases and the J gene lost 6 bases, with 11 bases spanning the gap. The CDR3 is 13 amino acids. CDR1 is SGDLS and CDR2 is YYNGEE in the germline V gene. The DNA of the CDR3 is TGTGCCAGCAGCGCCCCCCGGCGGGATACGCAGTATTTT. This sequence encodes CASSAPRRDTQYF.

This chain uses TRBV7-2 with TRBJ2-7; 12 nucleotides match TRBD2. CDR1 and CDR2 (germline): SGHTA, FQGNSA. The CDR3 is 16 residues long. The V and J ends lost 6 bases and 4 bases, in that order; junction bases with no gene match: 10. CDR3 coding DNA: TGTGCCAGCAGACAGACTAGCGGGAGTGAACTATACGAGCAGTACTTC. Protein: CASRQTSGSELYEQYF.

The chain joins TRBV4-3 to TRBJ2-5; D is uncertain. This CDR3 has 13 residues. Trimming removed 0 bases at V and 4 bases at J, with 6 bases between. The germline V gene has CDR1 LGHNA and CDR2 YSLEER. The CDR3 sequence is CASSQEGRETQYF. The CDR3 bases are TGCGCCAGCAGCCAAGAGGGTCGAGAGACCCAGTACTTC.

The chain's CDR3 is CSVEDRTPNEQFF. CDR3 DNA sequence: TGCAGCGTTGAAGATCGGACTCCTAATGAGCAGTTCTTC. The V and J genes are TRBV29-1 and TRBJ2-1; possible D gene TRBD2, 5 bases. Germline-derived CDR1 and CDR2 are SQVTM and ANQGSEA. CDR3 size: 13 residues. The ends were cut back, 0 bases at V and 7 bases at J, with 10 bases in the middle.

V usage is TRBV19 and J usage is TRBJ1-4, with TRBD1 matching over 7 bases. The CDR3 covers 15 residues. The ends lost 4 bases at V and 7 bases at J; junction bases unmatched: 9. Germline values: CDR1 LNHDA, CDR2 SQIVND (reference sequence). Here the CDR3 DNA reads TGTGCCAGTAGTACTCCAGGGGGTTCGGCTGAAAAACTGTTTTTT. It yields the protein CASSTPGGSAEKLFF.

This chain uses TRBV5-8 with TRBJ1-5; D is unclear. The germline V and J ends were trimmed by 3 bases and 7 bases, with 5 bases remaining between them. Per the germline V gene, CDR1 is SGHTS and CDR2 is YDEGEE. CDR3 size: 11 residues. In DNA form, the CDR3 reads TGTGCCAGCAGCTCATGGCAGCCCCAGCATTTT. Its translation is CASSSWQPQHF. Complete variable domain (other parts from reference TRBV5-8 and TRBJ1-5): EAGVTQSPTHLIKTRGQQATLRCSPISGHTSVYWYQQALGLGLQFLLWYDEGEERNRGNFPPRFSGRQFPNYSSELNVNALELEDSALYLCASSSWQPQHFGDGTRLSIL.

The chain employs TRBV27 and TRBJ1-1; a possible D gene is TRBD1 (5 bases). The CDR3 sequence is 17 residues long. V dropped 0 bases and J dropped 3 bases, with 17 bases sitting between them. Germline V gene data show CDR1 as MNHEY and CDR2 as SMNVEV (reference sequence). This chain's CDR3 is CASSLSPERDSYTEAFF. The CDR3 coding sequence is TGTGCCAGCAGTTTATCGCCGGAGAGGGACTCCTACACTGAAGCTTTCTTT.

The genes are TRBV11-1 and TRBJ2-6; tentatively, D is TRBD2 (5 bases). CDR3 length equals 15 residues. Germline values: CDR1 SGHAT, CDR2 FQDESV (reference sequence). V was trimmed by 3 bases and J by 3 bases, leaving 9 bases between them. The CDR3 DNA sequence: TGTGCCAGCAGCTTGAGGGCGGGTGGGGCCAACGTCCTGACTTTC. Translating it yields CASSLRAGGANVLTF.

The chain employs TRBV29-1 and TRBJ1-1; D call uncertain. CDR3 size: 11 residues. V was shortened by 3 bases and J by 9 bases, with 11 bases between the two germline ends. CDR1 is SQVTM and CDR2 is ANQGSEA in the germline V gene. The CDR3 protein is CSVEVSGKAFF. DNA of the CDR3: TGCAGCGTTGAGGTCTCCGGGAAAGCTTTCTTT.

This chain uses TRBV6-6 with TRBJ1-1; no definite D call. The CDR3 runs 14 residues. CDR1 MNHNY and CDR2 SVGAGI come from the germline V gene (reference sequence). V lost 6 bases, J lost 4 bases, and 15 bases lay in between. The CDR3 sequence is CASSHLVTGTEAFF. The CDR3 DNA follows: TGTGCCAGCAGCCACCTGGTAACGGGCACTGAAGCTTTCTTT.

The V and J genes are TRBV6-6 and TRBJ2-5; no reliable D call. Trimming removed 2 bases from V and 2 bases from J, with 15 bases in between. CDR3 length: 16 residues. Germline values: CDR1 MNHNY, CDR2 SVGAGI (reference sequence). The CDR3 region has the DNA TGTGCCAGCAGTTACCCGTCGGGCTACCATCAAGAGACCCAGTACTTC. Amino acid sequence: CASSYPSGYHQETQYF.

The chain links TRBV28 to TRBJ2-3; 11 nucleotides align to TRBD2. This CDR3 spans 16 amino acids. Looked up from germline, CDR1 is MDHEN and CDR2 is SYDVKM. Germline trimming cut 3 bases from V and 1 base from J; bases unmatched to any gene: 3. CDR3 in DNA: TGTGCCAGCAGTTTTGTACTAGCGGGGGGCACAGATACGCAGTATTTT. As protein: CASSFVLAGGTDTQYF.

The chain uses TRBV9 and TRBJ2-5; 7 nucleotides agree with TRBD2. The CDR3 spans 14 residues. Germline V lookup: CDR1 SGDLS, CDR2 YYNGEE. Trimming took 4 bases from V and 4 from J; bases not matched to a gene: 7. CDR3 amino acids: CASSMTGLPETQYF. CDR3 DNA sequence: TGTGCCAGCAGCATGACGGGACTACCAGAGACCCAGTACTTC.

The J gene is TRBJ1-1, the V gene TRBV11-1; D uncertain. Per germline, CDR1 SGHAT and CDR2 FQDESV (reference sequence). V dropped 5 bases and J dropped 0 bases, with 16 bases sitting between them. The CDR3 spans 16 residues. CDR3 loop: CASSKQLQGMNTEAFF. The CDR3 coding sequence is TGTGCCAGCAGCAAACAATTGCAAGGGATGAACACTGAAGCTTTCTTT.

The chain is built from TRBV7-9 and TRBJ2-1, with D possibly TRBD2 on 6 matching bases. Germline CDR1 and CDR2: SEHNR and FQNEAQ (reference sequence). The CDR3 consists of 15 residues. V was pared by 5 bases and J by 2 bases, with 13 bases between. The DNA of the CDR3 is TGTGCCAGCAGCATACTAGCAGCTACCTACAATGAGCAGTTCTTC. Its protein product is CASSILAATYNEQFF. Based on the CDR3 plus reference TRBV7-9 and TRBJ2-1, the full variable domain is DTGVSQNPRHKITKRGQNVTFRCDPISEHNRLYWYRQTLGQGPEFLTYFQNEAQLEKSRLLSDRFSAERPKGSFSTLEIQRTEQGDSAMYLCASSILAATYNEQFFGPGTRLTVL.

The J gene is TRBJ2-3, the V gene TRBV4-3, with TRBD2 identical over 12 bases. The CDR3 is 16 amino acids. Germline V gene lookup returns CDR1 LGHNA and CDR2 YSLEER. The V segment lost 1 base and the J segment 4 bases; nucleotides outside the gene matches: 3. The CDR3 region is CASSQVLAGGPDTQYF. CDR3 DNA: TGCGCCAGCAGCCAAGTCCTAGCGGGAGGGCCAGATACGCAGTATTTT.